The 3 T cell receptor beta chains below were found in one sample sequenced in a study of blood T cell repertoires in COVID-19. Assay used: immunoSEQ multiplex PCR; TCRdb lists only in-frame clones, some missing. The sample has under 200,000 clones, approximately 81% seen once. Source material: peripheral blood. These receptors were obtained from a woman aged 70-85 years with COVID-19, enrolled during active disease.

In this sample, this clone turned up a few times. The V gene is TRBV14, the J gene TRBJ2-3; the D gene is possibly TRBD1 (6 bases). Trimming took off 2 bases at V and 1 base at J, with 13 bases between the two ends. The CDR3 is 16 residues long. Germline CDR1 SGHDN, CDR2 FVKESK. The CDR3 nucleotides are TGTGCCAGCAGCCAACCCCTGACAGGAGGCACAGATACGCAGTATTTT. This encodes CASSQPLTGGTDTQYF.

The chain links TRBV6-5 to TRBJ1-4, with 8 bases identical to TRBD1. Losses at the gene ends were 2 bases for V and 8 bases for J; bases not matched to a gene: 7. The CDR3 is 15 amino acids. Germline CDR1 MNHEY, CDR2 SVGAGI. CDR3 coding DNA: TGTGCCAGCAGTTACGATGCAGGGGGCCAGGAAAAACTGTTTTTT. This codes for CASSYDAGGQEKLFF.

This sequence joins TRBV7-3 and TRBJ2-5; perhaps TRBD1 as D (5 bases). CDR3 length: 13 amino acids. Per the germline V gene, CDR1 is SGHTA and CDR2 is FQGTGA. V was cut by 1 base and J by 5 bases, with 8 bases left in between. CDR3 in DNA: TGTGCCAGCAGCTTAAATCCAGGGGAGACCCAGTACTTC. It specifies CASSLNPGETQYF.